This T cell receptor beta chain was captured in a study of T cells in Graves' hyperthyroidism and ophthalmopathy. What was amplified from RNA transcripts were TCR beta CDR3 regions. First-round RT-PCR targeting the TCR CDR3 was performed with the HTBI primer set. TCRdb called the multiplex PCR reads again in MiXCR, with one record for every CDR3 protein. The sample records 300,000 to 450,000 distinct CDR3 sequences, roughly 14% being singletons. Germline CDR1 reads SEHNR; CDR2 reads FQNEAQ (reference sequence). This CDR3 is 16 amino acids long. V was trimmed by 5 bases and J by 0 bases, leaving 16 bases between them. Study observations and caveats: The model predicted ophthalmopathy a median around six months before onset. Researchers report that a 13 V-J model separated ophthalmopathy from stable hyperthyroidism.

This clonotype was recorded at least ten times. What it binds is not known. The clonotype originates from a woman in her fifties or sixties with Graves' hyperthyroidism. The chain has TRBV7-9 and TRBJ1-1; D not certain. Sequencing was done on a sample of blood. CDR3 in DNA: TGTGCCAGCAGCCAAGGGAGGGCTCCTTTGAACACTGAAGCTTTCTTT. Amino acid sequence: CASSQGRAPLNTEAFF.